The 13 T cell receptor beta chains presented below share a single source sample, sequenced in a study of beta chain features in type 1 diabetes listed by TCRdb under 2018. The library came from the immunoSEQ multiplex PCR assay. The entire isolated RNA was reverse transcribed using the High Capacity cDNA Reverse Transcription Kit, and thus expressed TCRB transcripts were sequenced. The clones in this table, taken by TCRdb from immuneACCESS, are in-frame only. Not every clone is retained; where verified, under half of the shortfall comes from an unresolved V gene, and the cause of the rest is unknown. Counted in this sample were 200,000 to 250,000 clones; around 26% of them appeared once. The ten biggest clones cover more than 3% of the sample. Sequenced material: central memory CD4+ T cells from blood. The source of these receptors is a man aged 30-40 years in good health.

In this sample, this clone turned up a few times. V and J are TRBV18 and TRBJ1-6; D possibly corresponds to TRBD1 (5 bases). The V gene lost 6 bases and the J gene lost 8 bases, with 14 bases spanning the gap. The CDR3 consists of 14 residues. Germline V CDR1 and CDR2: KGHSH, LQKENI. CDR3 sequence (DNA): TGTGCCAGCTCCCCGTCGGGGCTAGATTCACCCCTCCACTTT. Translating gives CASSPSGLDSPLHF.

The gene calls are TRBV11-3 and TRBJ2-7, with TRBD2 as a possible D gene (5 bases). The CDR3 extends over 13 amino acids. Trimming stripped 2 bases from V and 5 bases from J, with 10 bases between. Germline CDR1 and CDR2: SGHNT and YENEEA. The CDR3 loop reads CASSLTPGNEQYF. The CDR3, as DNA: TGTGCCAGCAGCTTAACCCCCGGGAACGAGCAGTACTTC. Full variable domain (rest looked up from reference TRBV11-3 and TRBJ2-7): EAGVVQSPRYKIIEKKQPVAFWCNPISGHNTLYWYLQNLGQGPELLIRYENEEAVDDSQLPKDRFSAERLKGVDSTLKIQPAELGDSAVYLCASSLTPGNEQYFGPGTRLTVT.

This clone appeared a few times. The chain employs TRBV10-3 and TRBJ1-6; D not certain. This CDR3 spans 15 amino acids. The V end was cut by 0 bases, the J end by 6 bases, with 9 bases between. Per the germline V gene, CDR1 is ENHRY and CDR2 is SYGVKD. CDR3 coding DNA: TGTGCCATCAGTGAGTCAGGGTCGTCTAATTCACCCCTCCACTTT. It is translated as CAISESGSSNSPLHF.

This chain joins TRBV30 and TRBJ1-2; the D is unclear. This CDR3 comprises 12 residues. Germline lookup yields CDR1 GTSNPN and CDR2 SVGIG (reference sequence). V dropped 3 bases and J dropped 3 bases, with 8 bases sitting between them. CDR3 protein: CAWRVTHYGYTF. For the CDR3, the DNA is TGTGCCTGGAGGGTAACCCACTATGGCTACACCTTC.

In regard to this clone: This sample includes further DNA sequences coding for the same CDR3. The chain is built from TRBV5-1 and TRBJ2-5, with D perhaps matching TRBD2 (5 bases). The germline V gene encodes CDR1 SGHRS and CDR2 YFSETQ. V lost 2 bases and J lost 2, with 7 bases in between. This CDR3 spans 13 amino acids. Here the CDR3 reads CASSLRGQETQYF. The CDR3, as DNA: TGCGCCAGCAGCTTACGGGGACAAGAGACCCAGTACTTC. Variable domain in full (rest from reference TRBV5-1 and TRBJ2-5): KAGVTQTPRYLIKTRGQQVTLSCSPISGHRSVSWYQQTPGQGLQFLFEYFSETQRNKGNFPGRFSGRQFSNSRSEMNVSTLELGDSALYLCASSLRGQETQYFGPGTRLLVL.

The chain is built from TRBV2 and TRBJ1-5; no clear D gene. CDR1 is SNHLY and CDR2 is FYNNEI in the germline V gene. Trimming took off 5 bases at V and 0 bases at J, with 11 bases between the two ends. The CDR3 has 15 amino acids. CDR3 residues: CASSWDTASNQPQHF. The CDR3 DNA follows: TGTGCCAGCAGTTGGGATACGGCTAGCAATCAGCCCCAGCATTTT.

This clone was seen at least ten times. This sequence joins TRBV18 and TRBJ2-1, with TRBD2 matching 7 bases. The CDR3 covers 14 residues. V gave up 5 bases and J gave up 11 bases; unmatched junction bases: 12. Germline lookup yields CDR1 KGHSH and CDR2 LQKENI. CDR3 loop: CASSKAGQGQKQFF. CDR3 sequence (DNA): TGTGCCAGCTCAAAAGCGGGGCAGGGCCAAAAGCAGTTCTTC.

This sequence joins TRBV7-2 and TRBJ1-1; a possible D gene is TRBD1 (5 bases). The CDR3 is made up of 16 amino acids. V was shortened by 5 bases and J by 3 bases, with 19 bases between the two germline ends. From germline, CDR1 is SGHTA and CDR2 FQGNSA. CDR3 DNA: TGTGCCAGCAGCCAAGGGGCGGGGACGGCATACACTGAAGCTTTCTTT. Translating it yields CASSQGAGTAYTEAFF. The variable domain in full, completed from reference TRBV7-2 and TRBJ1-1, reads GAGVSQSPSNKVTEKGKDVELRCDPISGHTALYWYRQSLGQGLEFLIYFQGNSAPDKSGLPSDRFSAERTGGSVSTLTIQRTQQEDSAVYLCASSQGAGTAYTEAFFGQGTRLTVV.

Only a few counts were recorded for this clone. V is TRBV2 and J is TRBJ2-7; D unclear. Deletions cut 6 bases from V and 3 bases from J, with 12 bases between. Germline assignment: CDR1 SNHLY and CDR2 FYNNEI. This CDR3 contains 13 residues. The DNA for the CDR3 is TGTGCCAGCAGACCGGCCGGAGACTACGAGCAGTACTTC. Translating gives CASRPAGDYEQYF.

This clone was seen a handful of times. The chain combines TRBV30 with TRBJ2-5; D possibly uses TRBD1 or TRBD2 (5 bases each). Trimming left V 2 bases short and J 5 bases short, with 9 bases between. The CDR3 extends over 12 amino acids. Per the germline V gene, CDR1 is GTSNPN and CDR2 is SVGIG (reference sequence). The CDR3 sequence is CAWSWGGETQYF. CDR3 bases: TGTGCCTGGAGTTGGGGCGGGGAGACCCAGTACTTC.

This clone was observed a few times. J is TRBJ1-1 and V is TRBV7-9; D remains ambiguous. The CDR3 covers 14 residues. V lost 7 bases and J lost 0, with 12 bases in between. Germline assignment: CDR1 SEHNR and CDR2 FQNEAQ (reference sequence). CDR3 sequence (DNA): TGTGCCAGCATGGGGAACCAAATGAACACTGAAGCTTTCTTT. It encodes CASMGNQMNTEAFF.

Only a few counts were recorded for this clone. The chain employs TRBV7-9 and TRBJ2-1; 8 positions agree with TRBD2. V shed 0 bases and J 3 bases; nucleotides not matched to a gene: 4. CDR1 and CDR2 from the germline V gene are SEHNR and FQNEAQ (reference sequence). The CDR3 runs 16 residues. CDR3 region: CASSLAVTSGYNEQFF. CDR3 sequence (DNA): TGTGCCAGCAGCTTAGCTGTAACTAGCGGCTACAATGAGCAGTTCTTC.

This clone was detected only a few times. The chain has TRBV7-7 and TRBJ2-3; tentative D call: TRBD1 (5 bases). There are 14 residues in the CDR3. V was trimmed by 2 bases and J by 2 bases, leaving 8 bases between them. Per germline, CDR1 SSHAT and CDR2 FNYEAQ (reference sequence). This CDR3 is CASSLQGTTDTQYF. The DNA for the CDR3 is TGTGCCAGCAGCTTACAGGGTACCACAGATACGCAGTATTTT.